The T cell receptor beta chain described here comes from a study of shared clonotypes between healthy human individuals. Study-wide points: The authors sampled blood alone, and tissue repertoires likely differ. Investigators expected sequencing depth to affect clonotype sharing among donors.

The assay was run at deep level. Roughly 30,000 T cell genomes (300 ng DNA) went into each PBMC replicate. Repertoires were generated with immunoSEQ multiplex PCR, while TCRdb's copy carries only in-frame clones and drops some. The repertoire holds hundreds of thousands of clones, with around 78% as singletons. Points on this clone: Antigen: not known.

Germline assignment: CDR1 SGHDN and CDR2 FVKESK. V dropped 4 bases and J dropped 4 bases, with 8 bases sitting between them. The CDR3 loop spans 13 amino acids. The TCR was taken from a woman aged 40 to 50 in good health. Some clones in this sample may be carry-over from other donors' samples. V and J are TRBV14 and TRBJ1-5; D gene uncertain. The source material was PBMCs. CDR3 bases: TGTGCCAGCAGCCCAGACCGGAATCAGCCCCAGCATTTT. Translated, it gives CASSPDRNQPQHF.